This TCR beta chain was found in a study of T-cell reconstitution after alpha-beta-depleted transplantation in children (dated by TCRdb to the mid-2010s). Concerning the study at large: Using TCR repertoire profiling, the study followed T-cell immune reconstitution in a quantitative way in children after TCRalphabeta/CD19-depleted allogeneic hematopoietic cell transplantation. On the study overall, not on this receptor specifically: About two months after transplant, the apparently early recovery of alphabetaT-cell counts reportedly depended on just several hundred clones that had expanded rapidly and came from non-depleted graft cells. The frequencies of hyperexpanded clones fell over the following months, and after one year, T-cell counts and TCRbeta diversity were mostly attributed to newly produced T cells. In some patients, the high TCRbeta diversity seen at day 60 was put down to recipient T cells and intrathymic progenitors that had survived conditioning.

Inclusive of the bounding cysteine and phenylalanine, the CDR3 is 15 residues long. The read is trimmed to its CDR3 DNA, 45 bases read in frame from base 1. Trimming costs V 2 bases and J 4 bases, and their ends lie 12 bases apart. The CDR1 and CDR2 encoded by the germline V gene are MGHRA and YSYEKL. The library was produced with PCR. The sequencer listed for this sample is Illumina HiSeq 2500. TCR libraries were prepared with molecular barcoding, using unique molecular identifiers to normalize TCRbeta repertoire quantification. The public reads were quality trimmed at Q25 with fastp and then assembled into clones with MiXCR by TCRdb, keeping productive beta chains. Every CDR3 protein is listed once, alongside the most common genes and DNA of its rows. The sample table lists 780,000 or so distinct CDR3 sequences, 16% of them with a count of one. The ten largest clones take up 5% of the sample. This clonotype was counted ten times or more. What antigen it recognizes has not been identified. Per-nucleotide qualities are absent, and no much larger clonotype sits a single base away.

The sample's treatment or condition label, decoded: allogeneic hematopoietic cell transplantation with graft depleted of TCRalphabeta T cells and CD19 B cells. The transplant recipients were children given TCRalphabeta/CD19-depleted allogeneic hematopoietic cell grafts. The V gene is TRBV4-1 and the J gene is TRBJ2-1; confidence is insufficient to name the D gene. The specimen was PBMCs, mostly from graft donor cells, collected 360 days after TCRalphabeta/CD19-depleted stem cell transplant. The sequence was collected from a male patient younger than 18 who had a stem cell transplant for acute lymphoblastic leukemia, so the T cells may come from the graft donor. This receptor carries the CDR3 CASSQRALVYNEQFF. The DNA reads TGCGCCAGCAGCCAAAGGGCCTTAGTGTACAATGAGCAGTTCTTC.